A selection of T cell receptor beta chains follows, all from one sample in a study of blood T cell repertoires in COVID-19. Sequencing was performed with immunoSEQ multiplex PCR; in TCRdb, only in-frame clones are kept and a portion is missing. This sample has roughly 260,000 clones, with approximately 89% found just once. Sequencing was performed on PBMCs or T cells enriched from blood (not recorded which). These receptor sequences come from a woman aged 18-29 years who had recovered from COVID-19. The CDR3 runs from the conserved cysteine through the conserved F or W. Fields, in order: J gene, D gene, V gene, clone size, CDR3 DNA, CDR3 protein. D genes are given only for firm matches. Not every row has a clone size; where given, it reads once, few, many or a size class.

J gene: TRBJ2-7
D gene: NA
V gene: TRBV25-1
clone size: NA
CDR3 DNA: TGTGCCAGCATTTCCTCGGGGTTCCCCTACGAGCAGTACTTC
CDR3 protein: CASISSGFPYEQYF

J gene: TRBJ2-2
D gene: NA
V gene: TRBV19
clone size: NA
CDR3 DNA: TGTGCCAGTAGTACACAGGCGAACACCGGGGAGCTGTTTTTT
CDR3 protein: CASSTQANTGELFF

J gene: TRBJ2-6
D gene: TRBD1
V gene: TRBV5-5
clone size: NA
CDR3 DNA: TGTGCCAGCAGCGGGGGGACAGGGAAGACTGGGGCCAACGTCCTGACTTTC
CDR3 protein: CASSGGTGKTGANVLTF

J gene: TRBJ2-5
D gene: NA
V gene: TRBV2
clone size: once
CDR3 DNA: TGTGCCAGCAGTGACAGGAGGGGGCACGAGACCCAGTACTTC
CDR3 protein: CASSDRRGHETQYF

J gene: TRBJ2-3
D gene: TRBD2
V gene: TRBV9
clone size: NA
CDR3 DNA: TGTGCCAGCAGCGTAGTGGGGGGGTCAGCGACAGATACGCAGTATTTT
CDR3 protein: CASSVVGGSATDTQYF

J gene: TRBJ2-5
D gene: TRBD2
V gene: TRBV7-3
clone size: NA
CDR3 DNA: TGTGCCAGTGGGGGTAGCGGGAGCGTAGGGGAGACCCAGTACTTC
CDR3 protein: CASGGSGSVGETQYF

J gene: TRBJ1-1
D gene: NA
V gene: TRBV2
clone size: NA
CDR3 DNA: TGTGCCAGCATTCAGATCTCTGGAATGGGGAGTGGGACTGAAGCTTTCTTT
CDR3 protein: CASIQISGMGSGTEAFF

J gene: TRBJ1-2
D gene: TRBD1
V gene: TRBV2
clone size: NA
CDR3 DNA: TGTGCCAGAGATCGGACAGGAGGACGAGGCTACACCTTC
CDR3 protein: CARDRTGGRGYTF

J gene: TRBJ1-6
D gene: NA
V gene: TRBV7-9
clone size: few
CDR3 DNA: TGTGCCAGCAGCTTATTGAGTGAAAATAATTCACCCCTCCACTTT
CDR3 protein: CASSLLSENNSPLHF

J gene: TRBJ2-6
D gene: NA
V gene: TRBV6-2/TRBV6-3
clone size: few
CDR3 DNA: TGTGCCAGCAGTTACGTGGGGAGGCGTGGGTCTGGGGCCAACGTCCTGACTTTC
CDR3 protein: CASSYVGRRGSGANVLTF